This T cell receptor beta chain came from a study of human T cells and chemical hapten exposure (dated by TCRdb to the early 2020s). About the investigation overall: For sensitization, 2% DPC in acetone was applied to an approximately 2 cm by approximately 2 cm area of upper inner arm skin. The study tracked peripheral blood TCR repertoire changes in vivo during primary and secondary sensitization to the hapten diphenylcyclopropenone (DPC) in alopecia patients. Patch testing was performed on the upper back with Finn chambers containing 0.01% DPC, and the patch tests were scored after 6 days according to International Contact Dermatitis Research Group standards. Patients additionally received weekly therapeutic DPC doses to the scalp throughout the roughly 25-week study period. The mostly female patient cohort included alopecia areata with under or over 50% scalp involvement, alopecia totalis and alopecia universalis. Each blood RNA sample was used to sequence both TCR alpha and TCR beta chains. Blood for TCR sequencing was provided by twenty-nine alopecia patients at one to four time points (pre-sensitization, 2, 6 and 24 weeks). Patient blood was sampled pre-sensitization (week 0) and at 2, 6 and about 24 weeks after DPC sensitization. The libraries were sequenced as a pool, and the TCR yield per sample differed mostly because of small variations in library volumes within the pool.

General findings and caveats noted by the study authors: After repeated subsampling, changes were observed in the strength of the expansion versus patch-test correlation and in the threshold at which the correlation became significant. DPC sensitization did not change how many TCRs were above 1 in 1000 frequency, and no evidence was found of alterations in global repertoire structure. Because all patients had alopecia, a presumed autoimmune disease, the immune response of the patients might differ from that of healthy individuals. A positive correlation was found between the number of PT1 expanded TCRs and patch test score, with significance reached at thresholds 8, 16 and 32 but not 4. Expanded TCRs formed significantly more large CDR3 similarity clusters than pre-sensitization or healthy control sets, consistent with antigen-driven responses.

CDR1 and CDR2 (LGHNA, YNFKEQ) derive from the germline V gene. From the cysteine through the phenylalanine, the CDR3 covers 15 amino acids. The CDR3 DNA has 45 bases and is translated from base 1. V is reduced by 1 base and J by 0 bases, leaving a spacing of 7 bases between them. To note about this clonotype: The antigen it recognizes is unknown. It has no much larger one-base neighbor in the sample; base qualities were not kept.

Read against the paper, the sample's time point label means: patch test 3, about 24 weeks after DPC sensitization. The treatment or condition label, as the study defines it: therapeutic diphenylcyclopropenone sensitization with weekly scalp DPC. Unfractionated whole blood was collected in Tempus Blood RNA tubes, and total RNA was extracted from that blood. At every patch-test visit, the blood draw took place before the patch test was put on. To be eligible, patients had to be aged 18 to 70, diagnosed with alopecia and judged suitable for DPC therapy, while pregnant patients were excluded. Libraries were built with RACE. The instrument given in TCRdb is NextSeq 500. During library preparation, unique molecular identifiers were attached to individual cDNA molecules so that TCRs could be counted quantitatively and reproducibly. The authors processed their data as follows. A median of roughly 98,000 TCRs per sample was observed, with a range of about 20,000 to 750,000. V, J and CDR3 annotation of the TCR reads was performed with the Decombinator software suite. To make PS versus PT1 abundance plots, every sample was subsampled to the same number of TCRs (28,000). TCRs were defined as expanded if absent before sensitization and observed at least eight times at the 2-week time point. TCRdb took the public reads, trimmed them with fastp at Q25, ran MiXCR for clone calling and kept in-frame beta chains. Merged by CDR3 protein, the rows form single entries marked with the most common genes and DNA. The V and J calls, along with clone size, are taken from TCRdb and not from the paper's own processing. The sample records 40,000 or so distinct CDR3 sequences, about 13% of which are singletons. The ten most abundant clones make up about 2.3% of the sample.

The material was whole blood, obtained in connection with sensitization to the hapten diphenylcyclopropenone (DPC). This sequence uses TRBV4-2 and TRBJ2-1; the D gene is unclear. The source of this sequence is a woman between 40 and 55 years old with alopecia areata. Some clones in this sample may be carry-over from other donors' samples. The bases read TGTGCCAGCAGCCAAGCTCCGAGCTCCTACAATGAGCAGTTCTTC. It is translated as CASSQAPSSYNEQFF.